These 14 T cell receptor beta chains originate from one sample sequenced in a study of regulatory T cells in long-lasting Graves disease. Time point defined: newly diagnosed GD, antithyroid drugs for less than 3 months. RNA isolated from PBMCs was used to make the TCR library. To make TCR beta libraries, researchers used iRepertoire HTBI primers and Arm-PCR of CDR3 regions. TCRdb passed the multiplex PCR reads through MiXCR, listing each CDR3 protein once. Among a few hundred thousand distinct CDR3 sequences listed, approximately 20% were seen once. The same specimen was also included in a second study, on T cells in Graves' hyperthyroidism and ophthalmopathy.

The specimen was peripheral blood mononuclear cells (PBMCs), collected at new diagnosis, from a patient treated with antithyroid drugs. The receptors here all came from a woman aged 30 to 39 with Graves disease.

This chain links TRBV30 with TRBJ1-1; D gene ambiguous. The V end lost 0 bases, the J end lost 5 bases, and 10 bases lay between the germline ends. Per germline, CDR1 GTSNPN and CDR2 SVGIG (reference sequence). This CDR3 spans 13 amino acids. CDR3 residues: CAWSVFLGTEAFF. DNA for the CDR3: TGTGCCTGGAGTGTATTTCTGGGGACTGAAGCTTTCTTT.

This chain uses TRBV7-2 with TRBJ1-4; 14 bases agree with TRBD2. TRBJ2-2 explains the end of the DNA better; the J call may be wrong. Germline V gene lookup returns CDR1 SGHTA and CDR2 FQGNSA. The CDR3 totals 17 residues. For the CDR3, the DNA is TGTGCCAGCAGCTTACGGACTAGCGGGGGGCTGGCCGGGGAGCTGTTTTTT. Its protein is CASSLRTSGGLAGELFF.

This clonotype was counted many times. The V call is TRBV5-1, the J call TRBJ2-1; 10 bases align to TRBD1. V lost 4 bases, J lost 2 bases, and 3 bases stayed unmatched. Germline-derived CDR1 and CDR2 are SGHRS and YFSETQ. This CDR3 has 15 amino acids. The CDR3 loop is CASSETGGAYNEQFF. The CDR3 DNA is TGCGCCAGCAGCGAGACAGGGGGCGCCTACAATGAGCAGTTCTTC. Full variable domain (missing parts from reference TRBV5-1 and TRBJ2-1): KAGVTQTPRYLIKTRGQQVTLSCSPISGHRSVSWYQQTPGQGLQFLFEYFSETQRNKGNFPGRFSGRQFSNSRSEMNVSTLELGDSALYLCASSETGGAYNEQFFGPGTRLTVL.

This clonotype was detected a few times. The chain joins TRBV4-1 to TRBJ2-1; 7 nucleotides agree with TRBD2. The trim removed 2 bases at V and 4 bases at J, leaving 8 bases unmatched. The CDR3 is 16 residues long. Per germline, CDR1 MGHRA and CDR2 YSYEKL. CDR3 in amino acids: CASSQWIGTTYNEQFF. The CDR3 DNA reads as TGCGCCAGCAGCCAATGGATTGGGACTACATACAATGAGCAGTTCTTC.

This clonotype came up many times. The V and J genes are TRBV18 and TRBJ1-5, with D unresolved. V was trimmed by 4 bases and J by 3 bases, leaving 10 bases between them. This CDR3 has 14 amino acids. Germline V gives CDR1 KGHSH, CDR2 LQKENI. The CDR3 DNA is TGTGCCAGCTCACAAGACAAGGTCAATCAGCCCCAGCATTTT. Amino acids: CASSQDKVNQPQHF.

This clonotype was picked up a small number of times. This chain joins TRBV15 and TRBJ1-5; D is possibly TRBD1 (6 bases). From germline, CDR1 is LNHNV and CDR2 YYDKDF (reference sequence). Trimming pared 1 base from V and 15 bases from J, leaving 13 bases between. This CDR3 region has 12 residues. This chain's CDR3 is CATSRAYRDLHF. The DNA for the CDR3 is TGTGCCACCAGCAGAGCCTACAGGGACTTGCATTTT.

Details on this clonotype: The likely explanation is a read error, given a far larger clone one base away. The rearrangement joins TRBV11-2 to TRBJ2-5; 10 bases match TRBD1. V shed 5 bases, J shed 11 bases, and the junction held 17 bases outside the gene matches. CDR1 and CDR2 (germline): SGHAT, FQNNGV. The CDR3 contains 16 residues. The CDR3 nucleotides read TGTGCCAGCAGCGGAACCGGGACAGGGGTAGTGGATGAGCAGTACTTC. Protein: CASSGTGTGVVDEQYF. The variable domain in full, with the rest retrieved from reference TRBV11-2 and TRBJ2-5, is EAGVAQSPRYKIIEKRQSVAFWCNPISGHATLYWYQQILGQGPKLLIQFQNNGVVDDSQLPKDRFSAERLKGVDSTLKIQPAKLEDSAVYLCASSGTGTGVVDEQYFGPGTRLLVL.

For this clonotype: With a much larger clone just one base away, this may be a read error. This rearrangement joins TRBV6-9 to TRBJ1-1; D is ambiguous. From germline, CDR1 is MNHGY and CDR2 SVAAGI. V was cut by 5 bases and J by 0 bases, with 16 bases left in between. CDR3 size: 16 residues. CDR3 residues: CASSEFGVGVNTEAFF. CDR3 in DNA: TGTGCCAGCAGTGAGTTCGGGGTTGGGGTGAACACTGAAGCTTTCTTT.

In this sample, this clonotype turned up many times. The chain carries TRBV2 and TRBJ1-5, with D unclear. The CDR3 consists of 15 residues. The ends were cut back, 6 bases at V and 0 bases at J, with 12 bases in the middle. Germline assignment: CDR1 SNHLY and CDR2 FYNNEI. CDR3 residues: CASRIPGSSNQPQHF. CDR3 bases: TGTGCCAGCAGGATCCCCGGCAGTAGCAATCAGCCCCAGCATTTT.

This chain links TRBV11-2 with TRBJ1-4; possibly TRBD1 for D (6 bases). CDR1 is SGHAT and CDR2 is FQNNGV in the germline V gene. V shed 5 bases and J shed 5 bases, with 15 bases lying between them. The CDR3 loop spans 15 amino acids. The CDR3 DNA reads TGTGCCAGCAGCAAGGGGGACCGAAAGAATGAAAAACTGTTTTTT. Protein product: CASSKGDRKNEKLFF.

About this clonotype itself: Likely a read error: the CDR3 ends without its conserved phenylalanine or tryptophan. The chain carries TRBV5-1 and TRBJ1-5, with 7 bases aligning to TRBD1. The CDR3 has 13 amino acids. Germline CDR1 is SGHRS and CDR2 is YFSETQ. The CDR3, as DNA: TGCGCTAGCAGGGACAGAACCGATCAGCCCCAGCATTCT. Its protein product is CASRDRTDQPQHS.

The chain is built from TRBV30 and TRBJ1-1; D not certain. Looked up from germline, CDR1 is GTSNPN and CDR2 is SVGIG (reference sequence). V lost 3 bases and J 6 bases, leaving 11 bases between the germline ends. The CDR3 runs 12 residues. CDR3 loop: CAWRLEVAEAFF. CDR3 bases: TGTGCCTGGAGGCTAGAAGTGGCTGAAGCTTTCTTT.

CDR3 in amino acids: CASSPGEWQQFF. DNA for the CDR3: TGTGCCAGCAGCCCTGGGGAGTGGCAGCAGTTCTTC. The V gene is TRBV9, the J gene TRBJ2-1; TRBD2 might be the D (5 bases). CDR3 length: 12 residues. The V end lost 4 bases, the J end lost 11 bases, and 13 bases lay between the germline ends. Germline loops: CDR1 SGDLS, CDR2 YYNGEE.

This clonotype was seen more than once but under ten times. J is TRBJ2-7 and V is TRBV12-3 or TRBV12-4, with D possibly matching TRBD1 (5 bases). CDR3 length: 13 amino acids. Trimming took 2 bases from V and 2 from J, leaving 7 bases between them. In nucleotides, the CDR3 is TGTGCCAGCAGTTTACTGGGGCCCTACGAGCAGTACTTC. Translating gives CASSLLGPYEQYF.